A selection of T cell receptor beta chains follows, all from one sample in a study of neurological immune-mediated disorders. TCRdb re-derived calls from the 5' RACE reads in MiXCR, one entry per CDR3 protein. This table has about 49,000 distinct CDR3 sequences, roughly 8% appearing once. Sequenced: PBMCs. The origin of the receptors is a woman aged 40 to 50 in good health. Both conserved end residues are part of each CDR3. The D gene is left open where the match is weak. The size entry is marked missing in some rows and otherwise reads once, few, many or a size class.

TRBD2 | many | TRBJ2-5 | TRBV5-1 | CASSTGRGGRVETQYF | TGCGCCAGCAGCACCGGTCGCGGGGGGCGCGTGGAGACCCAGTACTTC
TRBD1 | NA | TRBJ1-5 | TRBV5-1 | CASSSGQGDSQHF | TGCGCCAGCAGCTCCGGACAGGGCGATTCCCAGCATTTT
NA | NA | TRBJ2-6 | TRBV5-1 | CASSLAPGAASGANVLTF | TGCGCCAGCAGCTTGGCCCCAGGGGCAGCCTCTGGGGCCAACGTCCTGACTTTC
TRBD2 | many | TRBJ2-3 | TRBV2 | CATLRGGLARSTDTQYF | TGTGCCACACTAAGAGGGGGACTAGCACGAAGCACAGATACGCAGTATTTT
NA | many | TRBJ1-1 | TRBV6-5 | CASRGPHRSAEAFF | TGTGCCAGCAGGGGACCACACAGGAGCGCTGAAGCTTTCTTT
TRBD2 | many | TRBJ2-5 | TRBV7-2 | CASSGGRGTSQETQYF | TGTGCCAGCAGCGGGGGGAGGGGAACCTCCCAAGAGACCCAGTACTTC
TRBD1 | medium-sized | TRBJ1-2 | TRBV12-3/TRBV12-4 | CASSYPGGYGYTF | TGTGCCAGCAGTTACCCAGGGGGATATGGCTACACCTTC
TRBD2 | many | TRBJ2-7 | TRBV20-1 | CSARWAGGGESEYF | TGCAGTGCTAGATGGGCGGGAGGGGGAGAGTCGGAGTACTTC
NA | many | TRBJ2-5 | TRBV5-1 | CASETGPHSARETQYF | TGCGCCAGCGAGACGGGACCTCACTCCGCTCGGGAGACCCAGTACTTC
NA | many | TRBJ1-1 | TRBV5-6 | CASSRQAEDTEAFF | TGTGCCAGCAGCCGACAGGCCGAGGATACTGAAGCTTTCTTT
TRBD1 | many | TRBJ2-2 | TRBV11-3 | CASSSYRGANTGELFF | TGTGCCAGCAGCTCATACAGGGGAGCTAACACCGGGGAGCTGTTTTTT
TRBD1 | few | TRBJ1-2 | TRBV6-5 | CASSPGQGRIGYYGYTF | TGTGCCAGCAGCCCGGGACAGGGGCGGATTGGCTACTATGGCTACACCTTC
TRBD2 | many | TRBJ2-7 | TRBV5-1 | CASSLAASGSSYEQYF | TGCGCCAGCAGCTTGGCCGCTAGCGGGAGCTCCTACGAGCAGTACTTC
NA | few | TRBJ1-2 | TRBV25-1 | CASSEPGPKNYGYTF | TGTGCCAGCAGTGAACCAGGGCCAAAAAACTATGGCTACACCTTC
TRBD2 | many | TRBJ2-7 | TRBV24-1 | CATSGSTGTSGINEQYF | TGTGCCACCAGTGGTTCCACCGGGACTAGCGGGATCAACGAGCAGTACTTC
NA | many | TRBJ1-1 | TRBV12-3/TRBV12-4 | CASSLGVGVRTEAFF | TGTGCCAGCAGTTTGGGGGTTGGGGTGAGAACTGAAGCTTTCTTT
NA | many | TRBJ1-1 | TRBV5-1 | CASKQGRSGTEAFF | TGCGCCAGCAAGCAGGGGCGCTCGGGCACTGAAGCTTTCTTT
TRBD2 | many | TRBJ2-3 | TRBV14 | CASSRSGGGDTQYF | TGTGCCAGCAGCCGCTCCGGGGGAGGGGATACGCAGTATTTT
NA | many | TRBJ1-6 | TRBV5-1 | CASRDGNSALHF | TGCGCCAGCCGGGACGGAAATTCGGCCCTCCACTTT
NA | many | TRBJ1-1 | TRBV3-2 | CASSGGTEAFF | TGTGCCAGCAGCGGGGGAACTGAAGCTTTCTTT